This TCR beta chain emerged from a study of T cell responses to AZD1222 COVID-19 vaccine. Study details: Whether given at about 4 or about 12 weeks, second doses were pooled.

The CDR3 has 18 amino acids. Profiling relied on immunoSEQ multiplex PCR, and the TCRdb table lists in-frame clones only, not all of them. The repertoire holds over 50,000 clones, with 88% as singletons. This chain joins TRBV21-1 and TRBJ2-5; the table's D call TRBD1 went unverified against the DNA. TRBV21-1 is a known pseudogene. This TCR derives from an adult in good health. The source was peripheral blood, collected on day 0 of AZD1222 vaccination. The CDR3 region is CASSKALRQGMVQETQYF. The CDR3 region has the DNA TGTGCCAGCAGCAAAGCGCTTAGGCAGGGGATGGTCCAAGAGACCCAGTACTTC.